This passage covers 15 T cell receptor beta chains from one sample sequenced in a study of T cells in localized non-small cell lung cancer. Profiling relied on immunoSEQ multiplex PCR, and the TCRdb table lists in-frame clones only, not all of them. Of over 30,000 clones in the sample, about nine tenths are singletons; the top ten hold 15% to 20%. This material consisted of peripheral blood mononuclear cells, taken before any cancer treatment. The source of these receptors is a man aged 40-75 years with stage III lung adenocarcinoma.

The chain joins TRBV6-1 to TRBJ2-5, with TRBD1 as a possible D gene (5 bases). The CDR3 spans 14 residues. Germline CDR1 reads MNHNS; CDR2 reads SASEGT. V lost 0 bases to trimming and J lost 4 bases, with 9 bases between them. CDR3 coding DNA: TGTGCCAGCAGTGAAGCCGACAGAGGAGAGACCCAGTACTTC. Protein sequence: CASSEADRGETQYF.

This clone was recorded a few times. The chain links TRBV5-1 to TRBJ2-1; D is unresolved. Germline V gene lookup returns CDR1 SGHRS and CDR2 YFSETQ. Trimming took off 0 bases at V and 0 bases at J, with 7 bases between the two ends. The CDR3 is 15 amino acids. The CDR3 loop is CASSLVVSSYNEQFF. The CDR3 coding sequence is TGCGCCAGCAGCTTGGTGGTGAGCTCCTACAATGAGCAGTTCTTC.

A few counts support this clone. V is TRBV2 and J is TRBJ2-5, with D hard to call. Trimming cost V 2 bases and J 0 bases, with 16 bases left between them. Germline V gene sequence: CDR1 SNHLY, CDR2 FYNNEI. The CDR3 covers 17 residues. CDR3 sequence: CASSETVPGKYQETQYF. In DNA form, the CDR3 reads TGTGCCAGCAGTGAAACTGTACCAGGTAAGTACCAAGAGACCCAGTACTTC.

The rearrangement uses TRBV30 and TRBJ1-2; 11 nucleotides match TRBD1. CDR1 GTSNPN and CDR2 SVGIG come from the germline V gene (reference sequence). The CDR3 extends over 13 amino acids. J gave up 6 bases and V 3 bases, and 3 bases lay outside the gene matches. CDR3 nucleotide sequence: TGTGCCTGGAGGAGGGGACAGGGGGATGGCTACACCTTC. Translating gives CAWRRGQGDGYTF.

The chain is built from TRBV2 and TRBJ1-4; D is perhaps TRBD1 (5 bases). The CDR3 runs to 13 residues. V shed 6 bases and J shed 4 bases, with 9 bases lying between them. CDR1 is SNHLY, CDR2 FYNNEI, per germline. This CDR3 is CASRQELNEKLFF. Here the CDR3 DNA reads TGTGCCAGCAGACAGGAGCTTAATGAAAAACTGTTTTTT.

The CDR3 DNA is TGTGCCAGCAGTGCCGGAACGACGGAGAATCAGCCCCAGCATTTT. Translating gives CASSAGTTENQPQHF. This chain connects TRBV2 to TRBJ1-5, with no clear D. The CDR3 has 15 residues. Trimming took off 4 bases at V and 4 bases at J, with 14 bases between the two ends. Germline CDR1 SNHLY, CDR2 FYNNEI.

The rearrangement uses TRBV10-3 and TRBJ1-2, with D tentatively TRBD1 (5 bases). Germline values: CDR1 ENHRY, CDR2 SYGVKD. This CDR3 comprises 13 residues. V was cut by 8 bases and J by 8 bases, with 18 bases left in between. Here the CDR3 reads CAISTEPRVGYTF. CDR3 in DNA: TGTGCCATCTCGACAGAGCCCAGGGTCGGCTACACCTTC.

The chain uses TRBV19 and TRBJ1-6; 7 bases line up with TRBD1. Trimming at V came to 3 bases and at J to 6 bases, leaving 5 bases not matched to a gene. The CDR3 runs to 15 residues. In germline, CDR1 is LNHDA, CDR2 SQIVND (reference sequence). CDR3 bases: TGTGCCAGTAGTATTGGGACAGATGTTAATTCACCCCTCCACTTT. Amino acids: CASSIGTDVNSPLHF.

This sequence joins TRBV7-2 and TRBJ2-2; TRBD1 matches 9 bases. J gave up 6 bases and V 6 bases, and 8 bases lay outside the gene matches. The germline CDR1 and CDR2 sequences are SGHTA and FQGNSA. The CDR3 covers 15 residues. The CDR3 loop reads CASRTGTGLAGELFF. CDR3 coding DNA: TGTGCCAGCAGAACCGGGACAGGGTTAGCCGGGGAGCTGTTTTTT.

This chain connects TRBV11-2 to TRBJ2-5; 8 bases align to TRBD1. The trim removed 4 bases at V and 5 bases at J, leaving 9 bases unmatched. This CDR3 contains 15 residues. Germline-derived CDR1 and CDR2 are SGHAT and FQNNGV. CDR3 DNA sequence: TGTGCCAGCAGCTCCGGACAGGGAAGAGGGGAGACCCAGTACTTC. Protein sequence: CASSSGQGRGETQYF.

This chain connects TRBV27 to TRBJ2-2, with 7 bases fitting TRBD2. Losses at the gene ends were 2 bases for V and 6 bases for J; bases not matched to a gene: 12. Germline V CDR1 and CDR2: MNHEY, SMNVEV (reference sequence). CDR3 length: 17 residues. CDR3 loop: CASSLLGERGAAGELFF. Here the CDR3 DNA reads TGTGCCAGCAGTTTACTAGGGGAGCGGGGAGCCGCCGGGGAGCTGTTTTTT.

The V gene is TRBV30, the J gene TRBJ2-5; D perhaps matches TRBD2 (6 bases). The end of the DNA aligns better with TRBJ2-7, so the J call may be wrong. The CDR3 is 15 residues long. Germline assignment: CDR1 GTSNPN and CDR2 SVGIG (reference sequence). The CDR3 loop reads CAWTPPAWGAYEQYF. CDR3 nucleotides: TGTGCCTGGACCCCACCTGCTTGGGGGGCCTACGAGCAGTACTTC.

J is TRBJ1-1 and V is TRBV18; 9 bases are a match to TRBD1. The V and J ends lost 3 bases and 9 bases, in that order; junction bases with no gene match: 8. Germline values: CDR1 KGHSH, CDR2 LQKENI. The CDR3 consists of 14 residues. The CDR3 protein is CASSPGGGTGKAFF. The CDR3 DNA sequence: TGTGCCAGCTCACCCGGCGGGGGGACAGGGAAAGCTTTCTTT. Together with reference TRBV18 and TRBJ1-1, the CDR3 gives the full variable domain: NAGVMQNPRHLVRRRGQEARLRCSPMKGHSHVYWYRQLPEEGLKFMVYLQKENIIDESGMPKERFSAEFPKEGPSILRIQQVVRGDSAAYFCASSPGGGTGKAFFGQGTRLTVV.

The V gene is TRBV11-2, the J gene TRBJ2-3; 7 bases are a match to TRBD2. Germline CDR1 is SGHAT and CDR2 is FQNNGV. V dropped 6 bases and J dropped 6; count of bases not matched to a gene: 12. The CDR3 length is 15 residues. CDR3 in amino acids: CASRLLATPGDTQYF. The DNA for the CDR3 is TGTGCCAGCAGATTACTAGCGACCCCTGGGGATACGCAGTATTTT.

CDR3 DNA: TGTGCCAGCAGTTACTCCCGATATGGCTCCTACGAGCAGTACTTC. Encoded protein: CASSYSRYGSYEQYF. The V and J genes are TRBV6-5 and TRBJ2-7; no clear D gene. The CDR3 has 15 residues. Trimming took 0 bases from V and 0 from J, leaving 9 bases between them. Germline lookup yields CDR1 MNHEY and CDR2 SVGAGI.